This entry describes one T cell receptor beta chain. The antigen is undetermined. TCRdb keeps only in-frame clones here, not all; method: immunoSEQ multiplex PCR. The data show under 300,000 clones, approximately 83% seen once. This sample was taken from a study of cytomegalovirus exposure and HLA in healthy donors. On the study more broadly: The platform used for the 120 or so validation repertoires matched that of the approximately 710 first-cohort repertoires, a later analysis reported.

The CDR3 length is 14 residues. The germline CDR1 and CDR2 sequences are MDHEN and SYDVKM. The V gene lost 5 bases and the J gene lost 7 bases, with 17 bases spanning the gap. The donors were part of the validation cohort, which consisted of about 120 subjects and was separate from the first cohort of 666 subjects. Study results and caveats: Within the 95 to 150 validation repertoires, first-cohort TCR clusters tended to co-occur, according to a later analysis.

The TCR sequence derives from a woman aged 25 to 39 in good health and CMV-seropositive. The chain joins TRBV28 to TRBJ1-2; D perhaps matches TRBD1 (5 bases). Sequences were obtained from PBMCs. CDR3 sequence reads: CASSLLGLGSGYTF. The CDR3 DNA reads as TGTGCCAGCAGTCTCTTGGGACTGGGGAGTGGCTACACCTTC.